These T cell receptor beta chains were read from a single sample in a study of T cell responses to AZD1222 COVID-19 vaccine. Sequencing was performed with immunoSEQ multiplex PCR; in TCRdb, only in-frame clones are kept and a portion is missing. This repertoire shows roughly 130,000 clones, 80% to 95% found once; its top ten account for approximately 3.4%. Sample: peripheral blood, taken on day 0 of AZD1222 vaccination. Receptors originate from an adult in good health. CDR3s include the opening cysteine and the closing phenylalanine or tryptophan. Each record gives: D gene, J gene, V gene, CDR3 protein, CDR3 DNA. D genes are given only for firm matches.

D: -
J: TRBJ2-2
V: TRBV10-3
CDR3: CAISGRADTGELFF
DNA: TGTGCCATCAGTGGGCGGGCAGACACCGGGGAGCTGTTTTTT

D: -
J: TRBJ2-1
V: TRBV2
CDR3: CASRGDNRYNEQFF
DNA: TGTGCCAGCAGGGGGGACAACCGTTACAATGAGCAGTTCTTC

D: -
J: TRBJ1-5
V: TRBV28
CDR3: CASSLGLLKGLGQPQHF
DNA: TGTGCCAGCAGCCTAGGACTCCTCAAGGGTTTGGGGCAGCCCCAGCATTTT

D: -
J: TRBJ2-1
V: TRBV15
CDR3: CATSRDPERVSYNEQFF
DNA: TGTGCCACCAGCAGAGATCCCGAGCGGGTGAGCTACAATGAGCAGTTCTTC

D: TRBD1
J: TRBJ2-7
V: TRBV3-1/TRBV3-2
CDR3: CASSRTGSYEQYF
DNA: TGTGCCAGCAGCCGGACAGGCTCGTACGAGCAGTACTTC

D: TRBD2
J: TRBJ2-5
V: TRBV10-3
CDR3: CAISGVAGAGETQYF
DNA: TGTGCCATCAGTGGGGTAGCGGGAGCGGGTGAGACCCAGTACTTC

D: -
J: TRBJ2-7
V: TRBV5-1
CDR3: CASSQGGGGSYEQYF
DNA: TGCGCCAGCAGCCAAGGGGGGGGCGGGTCCTACGAGCAGTACTTC

D: TRBD2
J: TRBJ2-7
V: TRBV19
CDR3: CATLTSGENISYEQYF
DNA: TGTGCCACCCTGACTAGCGGGGAAAATATTTCCTACGAGCAGTACTTC

D: -
J: TRBJ2-7
V: TRBV12-3/TRBV12-4
CDR3: CASSLVQVEQYF
DNA: TGTGCCAGCAGTTTAGTACAGGTCGAGCAGTACTTC

D: TRBD1
J: TRBJ1-1
V: TRBV5-1
CDR3: CASSQGQLNTEAFF
DNA: TGCGCCAGCAGCCAGGGACAGTTAAACACTGAAGCTTTCTTT

D: -
J: TRBJ2-2
V: TRBV30
CDR3: CAWSVLRGDTGELFF
DNA: TGTGCCTGGAGTGTACTAAGAGGGGATACCGGGGAGCTGTTTTTT

D: -
J: TRBJ2-3
V: TRBV30
CDR3: CAWAVFGTDTQYF
DNA: TGTGCCTGGGCGGTGTTTGGAACAGATACGCAGTATTTT

D: TRBD2
J: TRBJ2-1
V: TRBV3-1/TRBV3-2
CDR3: CASSPTGTSGYEQFF
DNA: TGTGCCAGCAGCCCGACCGGGACTAGCGGGTATGAGCAGTTCTTC

D: TRBD1
J: TRBJ1-5
V: TRBV19
CDR3: CASRKGQNSNQPQHF
DNA: TGTGCCAGCCGGAAGGGACAGAACTCCAATCAGCCCCAGCATTTT

D: TRBD1
J: TRBJ1-1
V: TRBV10-3
CDR3: CAISGDRGDTEAFF
DNA: TGTGCCATCAGTGGAGACAGGGGGGACACTGAAGCTTTCTTT

D: -
J: TRBJ1-4
V: TRBV28
CDR3: CASSRLGGVTNEKLFF
DNA: TGTGCCAGCAGTCGGCTAGGGGGAGTAACTAATGAAAAACTGTTTTTT

D: TRBD1
J: TRBJ1-3
V: TRBV10-3
CDR3: CAISEFGQDLKGGNTIYF
DNA: TGTGCCATCAGTGAGTTCGGACAGGACCTCAAAGGTGGAAACACCATATATTTT

D: -
J: TRBJ2-7
V: TRBV28
CDR3: CASGRREQYF
DNA: TGTGCCAGCGGCCGGCGCGAGCAGTACTTC